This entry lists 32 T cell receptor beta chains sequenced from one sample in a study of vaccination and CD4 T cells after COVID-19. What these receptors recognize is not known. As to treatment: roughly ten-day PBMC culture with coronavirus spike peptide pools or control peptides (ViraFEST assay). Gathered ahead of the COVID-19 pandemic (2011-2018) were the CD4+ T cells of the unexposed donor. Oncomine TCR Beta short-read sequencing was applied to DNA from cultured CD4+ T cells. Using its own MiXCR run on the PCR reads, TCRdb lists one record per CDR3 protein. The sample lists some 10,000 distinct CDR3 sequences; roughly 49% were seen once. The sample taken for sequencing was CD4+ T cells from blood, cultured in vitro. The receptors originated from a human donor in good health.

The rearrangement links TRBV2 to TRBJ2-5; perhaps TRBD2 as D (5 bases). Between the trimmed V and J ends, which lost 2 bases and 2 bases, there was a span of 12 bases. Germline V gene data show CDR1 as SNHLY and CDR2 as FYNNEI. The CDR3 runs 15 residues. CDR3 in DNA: TGTGCCAGCAGTGAACTCAGCGGTCCTCAAGAGACCCAGTACTTC. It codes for CASSELSGPQETQYF.

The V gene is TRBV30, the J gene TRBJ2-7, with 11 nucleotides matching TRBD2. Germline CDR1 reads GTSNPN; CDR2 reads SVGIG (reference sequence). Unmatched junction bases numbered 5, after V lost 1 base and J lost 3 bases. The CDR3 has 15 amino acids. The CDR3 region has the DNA TGTGCCTGGAGTGGCAAACTAGCGGGAGTCTACGAGCAGTACTTC. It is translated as CAWSGKLAGVYEQYF.

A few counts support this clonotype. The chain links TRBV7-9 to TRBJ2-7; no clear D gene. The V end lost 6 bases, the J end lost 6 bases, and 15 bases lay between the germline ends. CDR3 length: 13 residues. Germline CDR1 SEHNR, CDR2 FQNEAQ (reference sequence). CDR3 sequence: CASRFLPGGEQYF. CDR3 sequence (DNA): TGTGCCAGCAGATTCCTACCGGGCGGCGAGCAGTACTTC.

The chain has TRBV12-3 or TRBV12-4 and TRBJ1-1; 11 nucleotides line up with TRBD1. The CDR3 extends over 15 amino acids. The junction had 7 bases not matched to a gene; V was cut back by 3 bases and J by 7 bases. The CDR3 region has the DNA TGTGCCAGCAGTTTCGTTCGGACAGGGGGCGGTGAAGCTTTCTTT. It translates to CASSFVRTGGGEAFF.

CDR3 loop: CASSLGLAGTNTGELFF. The CDR3 DNA reads TGTGCCAGCAGCCTGGGACTAGCGGGGACGAACACCGGGGAGCTGTTTTTT. The V call is TRBV5-4, the J call TRBJ2-2; 13 bases match TRBD2. This CDR3 region has 17 residues. The V and J ends lost 4 bases and 0 bases, in that order; junction bases with no gene match: 3. Germline-derived CDR1 and CDR2 are SGHNT and YYREEE (reference sequence).

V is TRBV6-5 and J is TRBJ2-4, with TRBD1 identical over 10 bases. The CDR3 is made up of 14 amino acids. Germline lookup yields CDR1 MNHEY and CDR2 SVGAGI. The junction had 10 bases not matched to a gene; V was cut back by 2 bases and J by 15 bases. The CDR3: CASSYGTGEERRYF. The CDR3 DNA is TGTGCCAGCAGTTACGGGACAGGGGAGGAACGTCGGTACTTC.

CDR3 sequence: CASSSYGDTQYF. Written as DNA, the CDR3 is TGTGCCAGCAGTTCCTACGGGGATACGCAGTATTTT. The chain is built from TRBV6-5 and TRBJ2-3; D remains unclear. V was shortened by 4 bases and J by 6 bases, with 8 bases between the two germline ends. CDR1 MNHEY and CDR2 SVGAGI come from the germline V gene. There are 12 residues in the CDR3.

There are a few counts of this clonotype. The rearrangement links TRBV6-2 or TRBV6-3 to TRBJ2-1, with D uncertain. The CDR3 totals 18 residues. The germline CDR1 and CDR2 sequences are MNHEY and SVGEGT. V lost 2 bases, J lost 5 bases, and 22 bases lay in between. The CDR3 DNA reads TGTGCCAGCAGTTACCCTAATTTACAGAAGTCTATCGACAATGAGCAGTTCTTC. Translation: CASSYPNLQKSIDNEQFF.

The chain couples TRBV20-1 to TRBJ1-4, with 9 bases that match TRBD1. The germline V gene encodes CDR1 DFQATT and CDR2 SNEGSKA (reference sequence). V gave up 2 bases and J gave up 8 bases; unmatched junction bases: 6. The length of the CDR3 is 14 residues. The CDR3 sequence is CSARKQGAEEKLFF. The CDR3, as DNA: TGCAGTGCTAGAAAACAGGGGGCTGAGGAAAAACTGTTTTTT.

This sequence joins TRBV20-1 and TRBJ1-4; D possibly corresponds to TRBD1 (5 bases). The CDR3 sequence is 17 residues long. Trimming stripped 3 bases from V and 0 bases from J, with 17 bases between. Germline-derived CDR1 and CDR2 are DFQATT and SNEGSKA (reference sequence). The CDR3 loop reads CSASLPRTGATNEKLFF. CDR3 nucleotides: TGCAGTGCTAGCCTACCAAGGACGGGGGCAACTAATGAAAAACTGTTTTTT.

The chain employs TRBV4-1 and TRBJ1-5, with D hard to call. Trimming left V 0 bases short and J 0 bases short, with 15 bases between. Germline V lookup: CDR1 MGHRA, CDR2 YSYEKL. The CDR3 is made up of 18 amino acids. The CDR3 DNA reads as TGCGCCAGCAGCCAAGACGGACTCACAACAGATAGCAATCAGCCCCAGCATTTT. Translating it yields CASSQDGLTTDSNQPQHF.

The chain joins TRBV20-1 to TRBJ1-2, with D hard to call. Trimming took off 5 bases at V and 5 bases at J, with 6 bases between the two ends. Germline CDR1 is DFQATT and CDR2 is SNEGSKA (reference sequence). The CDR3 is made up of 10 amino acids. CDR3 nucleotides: TGCAGTGCTTGGAAGTATGGCTACACCTTC. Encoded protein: CSAWKYGYTF.

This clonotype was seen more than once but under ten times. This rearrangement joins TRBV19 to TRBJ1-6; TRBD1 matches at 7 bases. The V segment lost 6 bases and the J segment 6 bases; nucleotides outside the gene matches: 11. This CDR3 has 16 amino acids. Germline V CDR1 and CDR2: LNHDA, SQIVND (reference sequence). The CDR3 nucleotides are TGTGCCAGTAGGAGGGGGACAGAGAGTTCTAATTCACCCCTCCACTTT. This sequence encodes CASRRGTESSNSPLHF.

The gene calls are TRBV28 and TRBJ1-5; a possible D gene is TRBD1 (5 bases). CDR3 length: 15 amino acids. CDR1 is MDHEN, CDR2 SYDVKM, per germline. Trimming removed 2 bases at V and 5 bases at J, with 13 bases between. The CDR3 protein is CASSLPRASHQPQHF. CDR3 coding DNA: TGTGCCAGCAGTTTACCCAGGGCGTCCCATCAGCCCCAGCATTTT.

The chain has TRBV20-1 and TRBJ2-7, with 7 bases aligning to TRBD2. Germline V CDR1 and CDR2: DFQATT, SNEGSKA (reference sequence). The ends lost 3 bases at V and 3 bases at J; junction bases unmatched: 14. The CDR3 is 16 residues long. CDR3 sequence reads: CSASGRNPVDRYEQYF. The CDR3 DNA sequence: TGCAGTGCTAGCGGGAGGAATCCGGTTGATCGCTACGAGCAGTACTTC.

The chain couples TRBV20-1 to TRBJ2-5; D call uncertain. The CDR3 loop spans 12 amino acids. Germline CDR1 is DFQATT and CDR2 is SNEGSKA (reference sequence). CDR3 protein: CSELRRLETQYF. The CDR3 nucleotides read TGCAGCGAACTCAGACGATTGGAGACCCAGTACTTC.

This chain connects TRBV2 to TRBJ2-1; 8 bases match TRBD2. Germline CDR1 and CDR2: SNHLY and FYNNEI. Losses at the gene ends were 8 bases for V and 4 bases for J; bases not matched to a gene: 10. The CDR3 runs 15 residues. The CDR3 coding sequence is TGTGCCAGCTCCCTTAAGCGGGGGTCGTACAATGAGCAGTTCTTC. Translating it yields CASSLKRGSYNEQFF.

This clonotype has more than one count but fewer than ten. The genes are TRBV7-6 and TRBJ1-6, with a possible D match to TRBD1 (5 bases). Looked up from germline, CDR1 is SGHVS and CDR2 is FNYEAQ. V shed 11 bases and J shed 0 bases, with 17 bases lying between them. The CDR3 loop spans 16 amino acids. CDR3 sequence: CARRQGILSYNSPLHF. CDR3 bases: TGTGCCCGAAGGCAGGGAATCCTCTCCTATAATTCACCCCTCCACTTT.

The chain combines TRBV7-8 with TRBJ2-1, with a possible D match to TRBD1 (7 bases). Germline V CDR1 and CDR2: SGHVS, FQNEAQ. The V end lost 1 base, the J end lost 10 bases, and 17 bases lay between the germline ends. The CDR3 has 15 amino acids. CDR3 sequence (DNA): TGTGCCAGCAGCTTAGTCCCGGCCCAGGGGGGCGAGCAGTTCTTC. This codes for CASSLVPAQGGEQFF.

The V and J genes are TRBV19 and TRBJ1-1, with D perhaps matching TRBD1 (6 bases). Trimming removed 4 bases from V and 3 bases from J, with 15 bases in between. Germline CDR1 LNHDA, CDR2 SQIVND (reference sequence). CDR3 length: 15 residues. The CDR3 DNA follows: TGTGCCAGTAGTAGAGGGGGGTTAGGGGACACTGAAGCTTTCTTT. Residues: CASSRGGLGDTEAFF.

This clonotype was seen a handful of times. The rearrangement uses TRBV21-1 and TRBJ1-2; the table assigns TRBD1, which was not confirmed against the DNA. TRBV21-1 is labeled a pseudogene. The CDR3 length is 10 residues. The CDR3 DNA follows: TGTGCCTGGGGCGCGAGGGGCTACACCTTC. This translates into CAWGARGYTF.

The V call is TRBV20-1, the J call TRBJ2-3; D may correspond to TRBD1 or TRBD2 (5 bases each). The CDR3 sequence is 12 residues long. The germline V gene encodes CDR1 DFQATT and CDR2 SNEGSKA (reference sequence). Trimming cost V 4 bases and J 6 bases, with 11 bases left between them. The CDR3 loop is CSATLGADTQYF. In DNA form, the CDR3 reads TGCAGTGCTACACTAGGGGCGGATACGCAGTATTTT.

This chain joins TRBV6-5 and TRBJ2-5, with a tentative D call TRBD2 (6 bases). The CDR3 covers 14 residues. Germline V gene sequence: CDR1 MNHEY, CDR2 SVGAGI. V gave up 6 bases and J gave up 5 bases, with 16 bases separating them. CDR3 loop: CASSYLGGPETQYF. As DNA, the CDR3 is TGTGCCAGCAGCTACCTGGGGGGTCCGGAGACCCAGTACTTC.

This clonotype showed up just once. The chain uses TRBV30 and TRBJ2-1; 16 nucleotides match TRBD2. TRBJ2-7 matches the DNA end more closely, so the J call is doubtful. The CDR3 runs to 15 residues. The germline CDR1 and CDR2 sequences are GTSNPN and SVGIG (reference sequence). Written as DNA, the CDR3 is TGTGCCTGGAGCGGGACTAGCGGGAGGGTGGGCGAGCAGTACTTC. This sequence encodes CAWSGTSGRVGEQYF.

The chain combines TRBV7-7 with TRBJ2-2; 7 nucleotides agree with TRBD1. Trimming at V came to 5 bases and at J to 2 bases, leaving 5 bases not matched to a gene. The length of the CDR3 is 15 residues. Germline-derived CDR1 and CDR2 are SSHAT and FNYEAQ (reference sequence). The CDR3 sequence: CASSPWDSNTGELFF. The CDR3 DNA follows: TGTGCCAGCAGCCCGTGGGACAGCAACACCGGGGAGCTGTTTTTT.

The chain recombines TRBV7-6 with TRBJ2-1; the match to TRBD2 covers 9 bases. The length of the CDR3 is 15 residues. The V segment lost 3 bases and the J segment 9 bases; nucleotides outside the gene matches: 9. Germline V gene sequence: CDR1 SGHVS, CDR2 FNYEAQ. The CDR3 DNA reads TGTGCCAGCAGCTTGGGTAGCGGGAGCGTAGGTGAGCAGTTCTTC. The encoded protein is CASSLGSGSVGEQFF.

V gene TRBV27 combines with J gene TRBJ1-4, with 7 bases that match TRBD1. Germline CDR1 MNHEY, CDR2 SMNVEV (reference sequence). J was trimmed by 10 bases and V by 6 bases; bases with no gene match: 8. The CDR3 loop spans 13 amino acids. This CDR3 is CASRKYRGGKLFF. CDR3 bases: TGTGCCAGCAGGAAATACAGGGGAGGAAAACTGTTTTTT.

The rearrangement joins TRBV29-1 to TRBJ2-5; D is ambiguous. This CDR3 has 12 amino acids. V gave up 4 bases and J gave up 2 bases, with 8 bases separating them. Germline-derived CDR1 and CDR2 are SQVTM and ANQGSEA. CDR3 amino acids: CSVVFSQETQYF. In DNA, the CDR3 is TGCAGCGTTGTTTTTAGTCAAGAGACCCAGTACTTC.

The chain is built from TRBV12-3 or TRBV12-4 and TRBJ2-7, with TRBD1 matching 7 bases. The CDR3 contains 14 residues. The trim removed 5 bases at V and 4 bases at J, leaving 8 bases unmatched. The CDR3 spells CASSPQGIRYEQYF. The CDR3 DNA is TGTGCCAGCAGTCCACAGGGGATAAGGTACGAGCAGTACTTC.

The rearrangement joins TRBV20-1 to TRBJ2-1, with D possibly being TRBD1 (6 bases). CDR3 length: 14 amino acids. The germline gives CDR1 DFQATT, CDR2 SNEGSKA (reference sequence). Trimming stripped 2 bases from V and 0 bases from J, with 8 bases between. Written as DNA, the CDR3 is TGCAGTGCTAGAACAGGGAGCTCCTACAATGAGCAGTTCTTC. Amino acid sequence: CSARTGSSYNEQFF.

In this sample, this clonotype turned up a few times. The CDR3 reads CASSGAGFHSYEQYF. The CDR3 region has the DNA TGTGCCAGCAGTGGGGCCGGGTTCCACTCCTACGAGCAGTACTTC. The rearrangement uses TRBV28 and TRBJ2-7, with D tentatively TRBD1 (5 bases). Germline CDR1 and CDR2: MDHEN and SYDVKM. This CDR3 spans 15 amino acids. V was shortened by 5 bases and J by 0 bases, with 14 bases between the two germline ends.

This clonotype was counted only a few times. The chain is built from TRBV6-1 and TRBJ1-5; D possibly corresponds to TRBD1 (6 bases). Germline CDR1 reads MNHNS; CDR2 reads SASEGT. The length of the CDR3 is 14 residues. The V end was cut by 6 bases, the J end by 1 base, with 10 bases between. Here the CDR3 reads CASSSDRSNQPQHF. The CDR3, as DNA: TGTGCCAGCAGCTCAGACAGGAGCAATCAGCCCCAGCATTTT.